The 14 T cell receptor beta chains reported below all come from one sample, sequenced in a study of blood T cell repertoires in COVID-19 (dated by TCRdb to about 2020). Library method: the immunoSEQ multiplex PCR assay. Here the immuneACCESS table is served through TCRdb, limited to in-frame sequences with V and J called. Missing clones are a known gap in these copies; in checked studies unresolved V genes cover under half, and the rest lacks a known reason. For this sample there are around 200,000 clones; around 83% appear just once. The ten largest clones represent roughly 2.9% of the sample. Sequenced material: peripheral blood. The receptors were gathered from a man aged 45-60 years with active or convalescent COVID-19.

Here the CDR3 DNA reads TGCAGCGCTGGACAGGGGAAGGCTGGAAACACCATATATTTT. It is translated as CSAGQGKAGNTIYF. The genes are TRBV29-1 and TRBJ1-3; TRBD1 aligns across 9 bases. The CDR3 loop spans 14 amino acids. With V trimmed by 7 bases and J by 2 bases, 6 bases remained unmatched. CDR1 and CDR2 from the germline V gene are SQVTM and ANQGSEA.

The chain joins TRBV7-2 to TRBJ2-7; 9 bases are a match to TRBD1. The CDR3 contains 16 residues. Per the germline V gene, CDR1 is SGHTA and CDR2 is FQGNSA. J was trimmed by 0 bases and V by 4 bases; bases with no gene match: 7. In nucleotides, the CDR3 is TGTGCCAGCAGCTCGACCCCGGGACAGGGCTCCTACGAGCAGTACTTC. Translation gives CASSSTPGQGSYEQYF.

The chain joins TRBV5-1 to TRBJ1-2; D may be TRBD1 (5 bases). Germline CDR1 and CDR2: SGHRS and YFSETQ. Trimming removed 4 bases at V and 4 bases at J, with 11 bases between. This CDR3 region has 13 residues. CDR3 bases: TGCGCCAGCAGCGGCAGGGTGGGCTATGGCTACACCTTC. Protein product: CASSGRVGYGYTF.

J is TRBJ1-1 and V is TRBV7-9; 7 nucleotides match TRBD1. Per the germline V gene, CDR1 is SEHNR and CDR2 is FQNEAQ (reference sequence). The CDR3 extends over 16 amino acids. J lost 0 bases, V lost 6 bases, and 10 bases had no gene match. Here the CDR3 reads CASSLDRDPLNTEAFF. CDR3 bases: TGTGCCAGCAGTCTCGACAGGGATCCTCTGAACACTGAAGCTTTCTTT.

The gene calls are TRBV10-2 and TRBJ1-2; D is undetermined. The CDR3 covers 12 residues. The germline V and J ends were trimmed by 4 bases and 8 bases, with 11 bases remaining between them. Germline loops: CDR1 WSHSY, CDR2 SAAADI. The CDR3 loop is CASSGSSGGYTF. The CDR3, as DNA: TGCGCCAGCAGTGGGTCCTCGGGGGGCTACACCTTC.

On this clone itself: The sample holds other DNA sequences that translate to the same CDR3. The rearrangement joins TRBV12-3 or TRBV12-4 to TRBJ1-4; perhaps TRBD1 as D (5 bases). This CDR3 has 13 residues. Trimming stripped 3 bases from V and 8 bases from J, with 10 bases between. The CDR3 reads CASSLRGGEKLFF. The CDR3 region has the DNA TGTGCCAGCAGTTTGAGGGGAGGAGAAAAACTGTTTTTT.

The CDR3 nucleotides read TGTGCCAGCAGTAAAACTAGCGGGAGGTCCTACGAGCAGTACTTC. Protein sequence: CASSKTSGRSYEQYF. The rearrangement uses TRBV2 and TRBJ2-7, with 12 positions matching TRBD2. In germline, CDR1 is SNHLY, CDR2 FYNNEI. The V and J ends lost 5 bases and 1 base, in that order; junction bases with no gene match: 3. The length of the CDR3 is 15 residues.

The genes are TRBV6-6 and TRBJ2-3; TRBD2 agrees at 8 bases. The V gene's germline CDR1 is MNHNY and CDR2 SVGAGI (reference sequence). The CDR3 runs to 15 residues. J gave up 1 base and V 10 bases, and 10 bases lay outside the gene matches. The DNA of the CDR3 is TGTGCCACCCTAATACCGACTAGCGGCACAGATACGCAGTATTTT. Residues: CATLIPTSGTDTQYF.

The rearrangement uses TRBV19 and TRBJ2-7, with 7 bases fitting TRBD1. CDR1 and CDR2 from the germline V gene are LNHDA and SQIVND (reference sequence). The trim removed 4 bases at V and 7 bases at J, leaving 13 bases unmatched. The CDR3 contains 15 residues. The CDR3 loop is CASSTPGQAFGEQYF. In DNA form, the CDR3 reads TGTGCCAGTAGTACCCCAGGACAGGCTTTCGGAGAGCAGTACTTC.

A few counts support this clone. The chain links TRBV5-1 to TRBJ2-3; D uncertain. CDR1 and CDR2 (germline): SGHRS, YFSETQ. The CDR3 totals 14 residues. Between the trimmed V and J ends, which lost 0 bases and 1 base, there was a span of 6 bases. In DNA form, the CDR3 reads TGCGCCAGCAGCTTGGAGCAGGGCACAGATACGCAGTATTTT. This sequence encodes CASSLEQGTDTQYF.

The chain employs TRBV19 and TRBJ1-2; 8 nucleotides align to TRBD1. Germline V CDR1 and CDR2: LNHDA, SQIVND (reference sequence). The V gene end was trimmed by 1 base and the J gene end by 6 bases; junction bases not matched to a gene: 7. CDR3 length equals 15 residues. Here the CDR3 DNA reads TGTGCCAGTAGTATAGCCGTGGACAGGGCGGATGGCTACACCTTC. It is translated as CASSIAVDRADGYTF.

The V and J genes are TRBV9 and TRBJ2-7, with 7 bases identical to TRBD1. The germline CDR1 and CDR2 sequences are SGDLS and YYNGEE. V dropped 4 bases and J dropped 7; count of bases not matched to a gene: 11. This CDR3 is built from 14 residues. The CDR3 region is CASSPRVDRAEQYF. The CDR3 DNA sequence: TGTGCCAGCAGCCCGCGGGTAGACAGGGCGGAGCAGTACTTC.

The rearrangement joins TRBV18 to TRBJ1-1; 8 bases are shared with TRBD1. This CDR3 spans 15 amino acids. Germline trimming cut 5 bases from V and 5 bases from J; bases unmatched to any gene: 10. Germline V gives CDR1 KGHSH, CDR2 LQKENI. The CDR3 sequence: CASSTKQGAGTEAFF. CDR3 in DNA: TGTGCCAGCTCAACGAAGCAGGGGGCCGGGACTGAAGCTTTCTTT.

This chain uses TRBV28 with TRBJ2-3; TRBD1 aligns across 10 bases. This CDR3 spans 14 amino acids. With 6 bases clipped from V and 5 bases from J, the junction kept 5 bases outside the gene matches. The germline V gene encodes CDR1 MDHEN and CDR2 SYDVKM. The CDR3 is CASRTGGAIDTQYF. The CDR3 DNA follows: TGTGCCAGCAGGACAGGGGGCGCGATAGATACGCAGTATTTT.